Listed below are T cell receptor beta chains from one sample, sequenced in a study of blood T cell repertoires in COVID-19. Profiling relied on immunoSEQ multiplex PCR, and the TCRdb table lists in-frame clones only, not all of them. The profile shows under 85,000 clones, 70% to 90% of them singletons. Specimen: peripheral blood. These receptors came from a man aged 70-80 years with acute or convalescent COVID-19. Both conserved end residues are part of each CDR3. The order of the fields is J gene, D gene, clone size, V gene, CDR3 DNA, CDR3 protein. A D gene is named only where the DNA matches it firmly. For some rows the clone size is stated as once, few or many, or as a class when expanded; others skip it.

TRBJ2-7,TRBD2,once,TRBV7-9,TGTGCCAGCAGCTTAAATAGCGGGATCTCCTACGAGCAGTACTTC,CASSLNSGISYEQYF
TRBJ1-4,NA,NA,TRBV19,TGTGCCAGTAGCGACACTCTAACAGGTCTCAAACTGTTTTTT,CASSDTLTGLKLFF
TRBJ1-1,NA,once,TRBV25-1,TGTGCCAGCAGCTCCTTGGGGGGGAACACTGAAGCTTTCTTT,CASSSLGGNTEAFF
TRBJ1-2,NA,NA,TRBV28,TGTGCCAGCAGTTTCAGGGGCCGACTTACTATAAGCTACACCTTC,CASSFRGRLTISYTF
TRBJ1-4,NA,NA,TRBV19,TGTGCCAGTACCCAGGGTTGGGCCAAGAATGAAAAACTGTTTTTT,CASTQGWAKNEKLFF
TRBJ1-4,NA,NA,TRBV5-1,TGCGCCAGCAGCTTGGGGACGGGGTTAGGGGAAAAACTGTTTTTT,CASSLGTGLGEKLFF
TRBJ2-1,TRBD2,NA,TRBV27,TGTGCCAGCAGCCAAGGTTGGGGGACGGGAGGTGAGCAGTTCTTC,CASSQGWGTGGEQFF
TRBJ1-6,NA,once,TRBV9,TGTGCCAGCAGCCAATCGTGGGCAGGGGATTCACCCCTCCACTTT,CASSQSWAGDSPLHF
TRBJ1-4,NA,NA,TRBV27,TGTGCCAGCGGGCTCAATAATGAAAAACTGTTTTTT,CASGLNNEKLFF
TRBJ1-2,NA,NA,TRBV7-2,TGTGCCAGCAGCTCCAGGGGTTACTATGGCTACACCTTC,CASSSRGYYGYTF
TRBJ2-2,TRBD1,NA,TRBV19,TGTGCCAGTAGTATAACAGGGGAGACCGGGGAGCTGTTTTTT,CASSITGETGELFF
TRBJ2-1,TRBD2,once,TRBV7-7,TGTGCCAGCAGCTCCGGGACTAGCGGGGGGAAACGGGCAACCTACAATGAGCAGTTCTTC,CASSSGTSGGKRATYNEQFF
TRBJ2-7,TRBD1,NA,TRBV6-5,TGTGCCAGCAGTTACCAGGGGGCGATATTTGGGGAGCAGTACTTC,CASSYQGAIFGEQYF
TRBJ1-1,NA,NA,TRBV2,TGTGCCGGACTTGGTCAGTTGAACACTGAAGCTTTCTTT,CAGLGQLNTEAFF
TRBJ1-4,TRBD1,NA,TRBV5-1,TGCGCCAGCAGCGACCGGGACAGGGGGCGCGTCGGTGAAAAACTGTTTTTT,CASSDRDRGRVGEKLFF
TRBJ1-1,NA,NA,TRBV4-3,TGCGCCAGCACTACACATCTTGGGGGGACTGAAGCTTTCTTT,CASTTHLGGTEAFF
TRBJ1-5,TRBD1,NA,TRBV5-1,TGCGCCAGCAGCTTGGGGCAGGGGGGCAATCAGCCCCAGCATTTT,CASSLGQGGNQPQHF
TRBJ2-7,TRBD1,NA,TRBV5-6,TGTGCCAGCAACCTACCCCCGGGACAGGGGGGAACCTACGAGCAGTACTTC,CASNLPPGQGGTYEQYF
TRBJ2-3,NA,NA,TRBV4-3,TGCGCCAGCAGCCAAGATCGTGCGGGGCCAGATACGCAGTATTTT,CASSQDRAGPDTQYF
TRBJ2-6,NA,NA,TRBV5-1,TGCGCCAGCAATGCGGACTCTGGGGCCAACGTCCTGACTTTC,CASNADSGANVLTF
TRBJ2-3,TRBD1,NA,TRBV5-4,TGTGCCAGCAGCTCCCGGGACAGGACAGATACGCAGTATTTT,CASSSRDRTDTQYF
TRBJ2-7,NA,once,TRBV7-3,TGTGCCAGCAGCCCCTTCGGGGGGCAACGCTACGAGCAGTACTTC,CASSPFGGQRYEQYF
TRBJ2-1,TRBD1,NA,TRBV28,TGTGCCAGCATAGGGGGCTTGGGCAATGAGCAGTTCTTC,CASIGGLGNEQFF
TRBJ1-2,NA,NA,TRBV29-1,TGCAGCGTTGCACAGGGACCCTATGGCTACACCTTC,CSVAQGPYGYTF
TRBJ1-2,TRBD1,NA,TRBV28,TGTGCCAGCAGAGAATCCAGGGGGCGTTGGTATGGCTACACCTTC,CASRESRGRWYGYTF
TRBJ1-2,TRBD1,few,TRBV18,TGTGCCAGCTCACCTGCACCAGGGAAAACAGGGGCTAACTATGGCTACACCTTC,CASSPAPGKTGANYGYTF
TRBJ2-2,TRBD2,NA,TRBV24-1,TGTGCCACCAGTGATTTCTTAGCGGGAACGGTCGGGGAGCTGTTTTTT,CATSDFLAGTVGELFF
TRBJ1-5,NA,NA,TRBV6-5,TGTGCCAGCAGCCACAGTAGCAATCAGCCCCAGCATTTT,CASSHSSNQPQHF
TRBJ2-1,NA,NA,TRBV3-1/TRBV3-2,TGTGCCAGCAGCCAATTAGGGGGTCAATACAATGAGCAGTTCTTC,CASSQLGGQYNEQFF
TRBJ2-2,NA,NA,TRBV19,TGTGCCAGTAGTAGAGGGGACTTGAACACCGGGGAGCTGTTTTTT,CASSRGDLNTGELFF
TRBJ1-1,NA,NA,TRBV30,TGTGCCTGGAGGGAGGACAGAAACACTGAAGCTTTCTTT,CAWREDRNTEAFF